This TCR beta chain was recorded in a study of blood T cell repertoires in COVID-19. At the level of the study: In each case, the material was cDNA or gDNA derived from T cells, B-cell-depleted T cells, or PBMCs.

Germline CDR1 LNHDA, CDR2 SQIVND (reference sequence). V shed 6 bases and J 4 bases; nucleotides not matched to a gene: 8. CDR3 length: 14 residues. The protocol was immunoSEQ multiplex PCR, while the TCRdb copy is restricted to in-frame clones and leaves out a portion. The sample includes roughly 670,000 clones, 75% to 90% of them seen just once. This chain links TRBV19 with TRBJ1-2; 7 bases line up with TRBD1. This clonotype was sampled from a woman aged 18-30 years with acute or convalescent COVID-19. Sequenced input: peripheral blood. The CDR3: CASRNRAGGYGYTF. CDR3 DNA sequence: TGTGCCAGTAGGAACCGGGCAGGGGGCTATGGCTACACCTTC.